One sample yielded the 32 T cell receptor beta chains listed below, sequenced in a study of regulatory T cells in long-lasting Graves disease. As for time point: newly diagnosed GD, antithyroid drugs for less than 3 months. RNA isolated from PBMCs was used to make the TCR library. Assembly of TCR beta libraries relied on iRepertoire HTBI primers together with Arm-PCR of CDR3 regions. Via MiXCR, TCRdb re-called the multiplex PCR reads, giving one row per CDR3 protein. The table has 450,000 to 650,000 distinct CDR3 sequences, about 16% seen once. A further study also used this sample, focusing on T cells in Graves' hyperthyroidism and ophthalmopathy.

The specimen comprised peripheral blood mononuclear cells (PBMCs), sampled at new diagnosis, from a patient treated with antithyroid drugs. These receptors were obtained from a woman aged 35-65 years with Graves disease.

The V call is TRBV6-1, the J call TRBJ1-1, with D hard to call. Trimming stripped 10 bases from V and 0 bases from J, with 12 bases between. CDR3 length: 13 residues. Per the germline V gene, CDR1 is MNHNS and CDR2 is SASEGT. CDR3 loop: CATEGSLNTEAFF. For the CDR3, the DNA is TGTGCCACCGAAGGGTCTCTGAACACTGAAGCTTTCTTT.

The chain is built from TRBV11-2 and TRBJ2-1; 8 bases match TRBD1. V shed 6 bases and J 4 bases; nucleotides not matched to a gene: 5. Per germline, CDR1 SGHAT and CDR2 FQNNGV. The CDR3 consists of 14 residues. The CDR3 protein is CASRRQGSYNEQFF. The CDR3 region has the DNA TGTGCCAGCAGGAGACAGGGGTCTTACAATGAGCAGTTCTTC. The full variable domain, in which reference TRBV11-2 and TRBJ2-1 provide the parts outside the CDR3, is EAGVAQSPRYKIIEKRQSVAFWCNPISGHATLYWYQQILGQGPKLLIQFQNNGVVDDSQLPKDRFSAERLKGVDSTLKIQPAKLEDSAVYLCASRRQGSYNEQFFGPGTRLTVL.

This clonotype has only one observation. This rearrangement joins TRBV27 to TRBJ2-1; 14 positions agree with TRBD2. Germline trimming cut 1 base from V and 10 bases from J; bases unmatched to any gene: 12. The CDR3 sequence is 18 residues long. CDR1 and CDR2 (germline): MNHEY, SMNVEV (reference sequence). DNA of the CDR3: TGTGCCAGCAGTTTATACCCATGGACTAGCGGGGGGCAGGGAGAGCAGTTCTTC. It specifies CASSLYPWTSGGQGEQFF.

This clonotype has ten or more counts. V gene TRBV28 combines with J gene TRBJ2-4; D remains unclear. This CDR3 is built from 21 residues. CDR1 MDHEN and CDR2 SYDVKM come from the germline V gene. Trimming shortened V by 5 bases and J by 3 bases, and 32 bases separated the two germline ends. CDR3 DNA: TGTGCCAGCAGTCCCTCCCTGACACAACCTTCCCCGTTATGGGGCAAAAACATTCAGTACTTC. It codes for CASSPSLTQPSPLWGKNIQYF.

This clonotype was picked up a small number of times. One junction end disagrees with the germline gene, perhaps due to a read error. The chain uses TRBV20-1 and TRBJ2-7, with TRBD2 matching over 8 bases. Germline assignment: CDR1 DFQATT and CDR2 SNEGSKA (reference sequence). The CDR3 totals 11 residues. CDR3 nucleotides: TGCAGTACTAGCGGTATCTACGAGCAGTACTTC. Translation gives CSTSGIYEQYF.

This clonotype has more than one count but fewer than ten. The chain carries TRBV5-6 and TRBJ2-3, with 13 bases matching TRBD2. The CDR3 has 17 residues. Losses at the gene ends were 4 bases for V and 0 bases for J; bases not matched to a gene: 5. Germline V lookup: CDR1 SGHDT, CDR2 YYEEEE. This chain's CDR3 is CASSAGLAGTSTDTQYF. The CDR3 DNA reads as TGTGCCAGCAGCGCGGGACTAGCGGGGACTAGCACAGATACGCAGTATTTT. Drawing the rest from reference TRBV5-6 and TRBJ2-3, the complete variable domain is DAGVTQSPTHLIKTRGQQVTLRCSPKSGHDTVSWYQQALGQGPQFIFQYYEEEERQRGNFPDRFSGHQFPNYSSELNVNALLLGDSALYLCASSAGLAGTSTDTQYFGPGTRLTVL.

This clonotype was counted ten times or more. A read error may account for a junction end that differs from germline. The chain recombines TRBV5-1 with TRBJ2-1; D is possibly TRBD1 (6 bases). Looked up from germline, CDR1 is SGHRS and CDR2 is YFSETQ. The CDR3 is 13 residues long. The CDR3 spells CASSSQGQNEQFF. As DNA, the CDR3 is TGTGCCAGCAGCTCCCAGGGGCAAAATGAGCAGTTCTTC.

In its sample, this clonotype was seen a few times. V and J are TRBV28 and TRBJ2-2; 8 bases line up with TRBD1. The CDR3 sequence is 15 residues long. J lost 5 bases, V lost 6 bases, and 8 bases had no gene match. Germline lookup yields CDR1 MDHEN and CDR2 SYDVKM. For the CDR3, the DNA is TGTGCCAGCAGGAACCCAGACAGGGGTACCGGGGAGCTGTTTTTT. It is translated as CASRNPDRGTGELFF.

This clonotype was seen repeatedly, ten times or more. The gene calls are TRBV2 and TRBJ1-2; D gene uncertain. Trimming left V 0 bases short and J 8 bases short, with 13 bases between. CDR1 SNHLY and CDR2 FYNNEI come from the germline V gene. This CDR3 comprises 14 residues. The CDR3 bases are TGTGCCAGCAGTGAAGCAGGAGGCCTTGGAGGCTACACCTTC. This translates into CASSEAGGLGGYTF.

This clonotype was seen repeatedly, ten times or more. The rearrangement links TRBV18 to TRBJ2-3, with 7 bases that match TRBD1. The V segment lost 2 bases and the J segment 3 bases; nucleotides outside the gene matches: 8. CDR1 and CDR2 from the germline V gene are KGHSH and LQKENI. The CDR3 consists of 16 residues. DNA of the CDR3: TGTGCCAGCTCACCAGCGACAGGGCAACGGACAGATACGCAGTATTTT. Its translation is CASSPATGQRTDTQYF.

This clonotype was recorded at least ten times. The chain links TRBV5-1 to TRBJ2-3, with D unresolved. V was shortened by 0 bases and J by 2 bases, with 13 bases between the two germline ends. CDR3 size: 16 residues. From germline, CDR1 is SGHRS and CDR2 YFSETQ. CDR3 in amino acids: CASSLAPPGYTDTQYF. The CDR3 coding sequence is TGCGCCAGCAGCTTGGCCCCGCCGGGTTACACAGATACGCAGTATTTT.

The V call is TRBV7-9, the J call TRBJ2-7, with TRBD2 identical over 8 bases. Trimming removed 6 bases from V and 0 bases from J; junction bases left unmatched: 4. Germline CDR1 and CDR2: SEHNR and FQNEAQ (reference sequence). The CDR3 spans 14 residues. CDR3 nucleotides: TGTGCCAGCAGACGTAGCGGGACCTCCTACGAGCAGTACTTC. Translation: CASRRSGTSYEQYF.

The sample holds a few counts of this clonotype. V usage is TRBV6-2 or TRBV6-3 and J usage is TRBJ1-3; TRBD1 might be the D (5 bases). CDR3 length: 15 amino acids. Germline assignment: CDR1 MNHEY and CDR2 SVGEGT. Trimming removed 3 bases from V and 0 bases from J, with 9 bases in between. The CDR3 DNA reads as TGTGCCAGCAGTTATGACAGCTTCTCTGGAAACACCATATATTTT. It yields the protein CASSYDSFSGNTIYF.

The chain joins TRBV7-6 to TRBJ1-3; D unresolved. The CDR3 is made up of 15 amino acids. Looked up from germline, CDR1 is SGHVS and CDR2 is FNYEAQ. Trimming took off 6 bases at V and 2 bases at J, with 14 bases between the two ends. The CDR3 region is CASRYLGSPGNTIYF. The CDR3 coding sequence is TGTGCCAGCAGGTACCTTGGTTCTCCTGGAAACACCATATATTTT.

Ten or more counts support this clonotype. This chain joins TRBV28 and TRBJ1-1; 8 bases agree with TRBD1. Germline V gene lookup returns CDR1 MDHEN and CDR2 SYDVKM. The length of the CDR3 is 12 residues. Trimming took 10 bases from V and 1 from J; bases not matched to a gene: 2. In DNA form, the CDR3 reads TGTGCCACCGGACAGGGGAACACTGAAGCTTTCTTT. Residues: CATGQGNTEAFF.

The rearrangement links TRBV9 to TRBJ2-3; maybe TRBD1 (5 bases). Germline CDR1 reads SGDLS; CDR2 reads YYNGEE. V gave up 0 bases and J gave up 0 bases, with 8 bases separating them. This CDR3 is 15 amino acids long. The CDR3 here is CASSVAQGSTDTQYF. The CDR3 region has the DNA TGTGCCAGCAGCGTAGCTCAGGGTAGCACAGATACGCAGTATTTT. The entire variable domain, with the rest obtained from reference TRBV9 and TRBJ2-3, is as follows: DSGVTQTPKHLITATGQRVTLRCSPRSGDLSVYWYQQSLDQGLQFLIQYYNGEERAKGNILERFSAQQFPDLHSELNLSSLELGDSALYFCASSVAQGSTDTQYFGPGTRLTVL.

The genes are TRBV6-1 and TRBJ2-2, with D possibly being TRBD1 or TRBD2 (5 bases each). CDR3 length equals 15 residues. The V end lost 10 bases, the J end lost 6 bases, and 21 bases lay between the germline ends. The germline CDR1 and CDR2 sequences are MNHNS and SASEGT. DNA of the CDR3: TGTGCCACCCAGTGGGGGTTTTCAGTTCCCGGGGAGCTGTTTTTT. It encodes CATQWGFSVPGELFF.

This chain connects TRBV9 to TRBJ2-3; unclear D gene. Germline values: CDR1 SGDLS, CDR2 YYNGEE. There are 12 residues in the CDR3. Between the trimmed V and J ends, which lost 1 base and 7 bases, there was a span of 7 bases. The CDR3 coding sequence is TGTGCCAGCAGCGTAACAGAAAATACGCAGTATTTT. Translating gives CASSVTENTQYF.

V usage is TRBV18 and J usage is TRBJ1-1; D call uncertain. Germline V CDR1 and CDR2: KGHSH, LQKENI. The CDR3 totals 16 residues. V lost 3 bases, J lost 0 bases, and 14 bases lay in between. CDR3 residues: CASSPDLFRLNTEAFF. CDR3 sequence (DNA): TGTGCCAGCTCACCCGACCTGTTCAGGCTGAACACTGAAGCTTTCTTT.

The V and J genes are TRBV7-2 and TRBJ1-4, with D uncertain. Germline V gene sequence: CDR1 SGHTA, CDR2 FQGNSA. There are 13 residues in the CDR3. V gave up 5 bases and J gave up 5 bases, with 9 bases separating them. CDR3 protein: CASSPRENEKLFF. The CDR3 bases are TGTGCCAGCAGCCCCCGGGAAAATGAAAAACTGTTTTTT.

This clonotype was recorded a few times. The V and J genes are TRBV4-1 and TRBJ2-2; D is perhaps TRBD1 (6 bases). There are 17 residues in the CDR3. CDR1 and CDR2 (germline): MGHRA, YSYEKL. V shed 3 bases and J shed 7 bases, with 21 bases lying between them. CDR3 nucleotide sequence: TGCGCCAGCAGCCAGATTACAGGGCTATACACCGGCGGGGAGCTGTTTTTT. It specifies CASSQITGLYTGGELFF.

This clonotype appeared many times. The J gene is TRBJ1-1, the V gene TRBV27; no clear D. The CDR3 is 13 residues long. CDR1 MNHEY and CDR2 SMNVEV come from the germline V gene (reference sequence). Trimming took off 6 bases at V and 1 base at J, with 9 bases between the two ends. The CDR3 bases are TGTGCCAGCAGACTCACGGGGAACACTGAAGCTTTCTTT. It yields the protein CASRLTGNTEAFF.

This clonotype was observed a few times. The V and J genes are TRBV19 and TRBJ2-5, with 10 bases that match TRBD1. CDR3 length: 16 amino acids. Germline CDR1 reads LNHDA; CDR2 reads SQIVND (reference sequence). V lost 1 base to trimming and J lost 5 bases; unmatched junction nucleotides: 7. The CDR3 coding sequence is TGTGCCAGTAGTATAGCCTGGGACAGGGGTCTGGAGACCCAGTACTTC. This gives the protein CASSIAWDRGLETQYF.

This clonotype was recorded once. This chain connects TRBV3-1 to TRBJ2-5; D possibly matches TRBD1 or TRBD2 (5 bases each). Trimming took off 2 bases at V and 2 bases at J, with 12 bases between the two ends. Germline assignment: CDR1 LGHDT and CDR2 YNNKEL (reference sequence). The CDR3 has 15 amino acids. The CDR3 reads CASSQRGIGQETQYF. CDR3 in DNA: TGTGCCAGCAGCCAACGGGGCATAGGACAAGAGACCCAGTACTTC.

To note about this clonotype: Being one base from a much bigger clone, this may be a read error. The rearrangement joins TRBV28 to TRBJ2-7; 9 bases are a match to TRBD1. The CDR3 has 14 amino acids. The J segment lost 5 bases and the V segment lost 8 bases, leaving 10 bases of the junction unmatched. Germline V lookup: CDR1 MDHEN, CDR2 SYDVKM. CDR3: CASSLLDRGHEQYF. DNA of the CDR3: TGTGCCAGCTCACTTTTGGACAGGGGCCACGAGCAGTACTTC.

For this clonotype: Since a much larger clone is just one base distant, this may be a read error. V gene TRBV7-9 combines with J gene TRBJ1-1, with 7 bases identical to TRBD1. V gave up 3 bases and J gave up 1 base; unmatched junction bases: 11. This CDR3 is 17 amino acids long. The germline V gene has CDR1 SEHNR and CDR2 FQNEAQ (reference sequence). CDR3 protein: CASSFARTGKTNTEAFF. The CDR3, as DNA: TGTGCCAGCAGCTTTGCCCGGACAGGTAAAACGAACACTGAAGCTTTCTTT.

This clonotype showed up many times. The rearrangement links TRBV20-1 to TRBJ2-3, with 8 bases aligning to TRBD1. With 6 bases clipped from V and 2 bases from J, the junction kept 4 bases outside the gene matches. The CDR3 loop spans 13 amino acids. The V gene's germline CDR1 is DFQATT and CDR2 SNEGSKA (reference sequence). For the CDR3, the DNA is TGCAGTGCGCGGACAGGGAACACAGATACGCAGTATTTT. Translated: CSARTGNTDTQYF.

This clonotype was counted only a few times. This chain joins TRBV19 and TRBJ2-1, with 9 nucleotides matching TRBD2. With 5 bases clipped from V and 0 bases from J, the junction kept 17 bases outside the gene matches. The CDR3 contains 20 residues. CDR1 is LNHDA and CDR2 is SQIVND in the germline V gene (reference sequence). The CDR3 DNA reads as TGTGCCAGTAGTGACCAGGCGGGGTCGTTAGCGGGGGTCTCCTACAATGAGCAGTTCTTC. Its protein product is CASSDQAGSLAGVSYNEQFF.

The V and J genes are TRBV30 and TRBJ2-2; weak D call: TRBD1 (5 bases). V lost 3 bases, J lost 4 bases, and 18 bases lay in between. The CDR3 contains 16 residues. Germline V gene sequence: CDR1 GTSNPN, CDR2 SVGIG (reference sequence). The CDR3 coding sequence is TGTGCCTGGAGCCTTCCCCCGGACACGGGCACCGGGGAGCTGTTTTTT. Its protein product is CAWSLPPDTGTGELFF.

Concerning this clonotype itself: Being one base from a much bigger clone, this may be a read error. V and J are TRBV5-5 and TRBJ1-1; 7 nucleotides agree with TRBD1. The junction had 13 bases not matched to a gene; V was cut back by 4 bases and J by 4 bases. Germline V CDR1 and CDR2: SGHKS, YYEKEE (reference sequence). CDR3 length: 16 residues. The CDR3 is CASSPQTGTVSTEAFF. CDR3 nucleotide sequence: TGTGCCAGCAGCCCTCAGACAGGGACCGTGAGCACTGAAGCTTTCTTT.

This clonotype was seen at least ten times. This rearrangement joins TRBV28 to TRBJ2-7, with D unresolved. Deletions cut 3 bases from V and 4 bases from J, with 10 bases between. The CDR3 runs to 13 residues. CDR1 is MDHEN, CDR2 SYDVKM, per germline. The CDR3 here is CASSLNGIYEQYF. The CDR3, as DNA: TGTGCCAGCAGTTTGAACGGAATTTACGAGCAGTACTTC.

This clonotype was detected ten times or more. V and J are TRBV6-5 and TRBJ1-2; tentatively, D is TRBD1 (5 bases). The CDR3 sequence is 14 residues long. The germline V gene encodes CDR1 MNHEY and CDR2 SVGAGI. V lost 2 bases and J 8 bases, leaving 15 bases between the germline ends. The CDR3 DNA reads TGTGCCAGCAGTTACGGGGGGATAGGGGTAGGCTACACCTTC. Translation gives CASSYGGIGVGYTF.